This record looks at one TCR beta chain sequence and its context. Its specificity is unknown. This sample was taken from a study of cytomegalovirus exposure and HLA in healthy donors. PCR was performed using 60 Vbeta and 13 Jbeta primers. TCRdb's copy holds only in-frame clones and misses some; the assay was immunoSEQ multiplex PCR. The table shows some 120,000 clones, with just under 75% occurring only once. Findings and limits, study-wide: Most CMV-associated TCR beta chains appeared HLA-restricted in a later analysis.

The V gene lost 4 bases and the J gene lost 3 bases, with 16 bases spanning the gap. Germline CDR1 is SGHTA and CDR2 is FQGNSA. The CDR3 spans 15 residues. Sequencing was performed on PBMCs. This chain connects TRBV7-2 to TRBJ2-7; tentatively, D is TRBD1 (5 bases). The TCR originated in a man aged 40-50 years in good health and CMV-seropositive. CDR3: CASSSRGGAYYEQYF. For the CDR3, the DNA is TGTGCCAGCAGCTCCCGTGGTGGGGCCTACTACGAGCAGTACTTC. The entire variable domain, with the rest obtained from reference TRBV7-2 and TRBJ2-7, is as follows: GAGVSQSPSNKVTEKGKDVELRCDPISGHTALYWYRQSLGQGLEFLIYFQGNSAPDKSGLPSDRFSAERTGGSVSTLTIQRTQQEDSAVYLCASSSRGGAYYEQYFGPGTRLTVT.